This passage covers 8 T cell receptor beta chains from one sample sequenced in a study of shared clonotypes between healthy human individuals. The method was immunoSEQ multiplex PCR; TCRdb's version includes in-frame clones alone and lacks a portion of them. The sample lists roughly 760,000 clones; around 74% were seen once. The sequenced material came from memory CD4+ T cells sorted from blood. The sample's subset: CD45RA-negative fraction. The receptors originated from a woman aged 25 to 39 in good health.

This chain links TRBV25-1 with TRBJ2-7; no clear D. Germline CDR1 reads MGHDK; CDR2 reads SYGVNS. This CDR3 is built from 15 residues. V was pared by 2 bases and J by 2 bases, with 13 bases between. CDR3 residues: CASSEVGTTAYEQYF. As DNA, the CDR3 is TGTGCCAGCAGTGAAGTGGGAACCACGGCCTACGAGCAGTACTTC.

As concerns this clone: Mismatch with germline at one junction end may stem from a read error. V usage is TRBV7-2 and J usage is TRBJ2-7; 8 nucleotides line up with TRBD2. CDR1 and CDR2 (germline): SGHTA, FQGNSA. The CDR3 runs to 13 residues. CDR3 region: CASSLAGNVGAYF. In DNA form, the CDR3 reads TGTGCCAGCAGCCTAGCGGGCAACGTCGGTGCGTACTTC.

This clone came up a few times. This chain links TRBV2 with TRBJ1-2; D gene unclear. Deletions cut 6 bases from V and 0 bases from J, with 11 bases between. This CDR3 region has 14 residues. Per germline, CDR1 SNHLY and CDR2 FYNNEI. The CDR3: CASRTAGANYGYTF. In nucleotides, the CDR3 is TGTGCCAGCAGGACGGCAGGAGCTAACTATGGCTACACCTTC.

The chain has TRBV4-2 and TRBJ2-7; TRBD2 aligns across 9 bases. With 5 bases clipped from V and 0 bases from J, the junction kept 8 bases outside the gene matches. In germline, CDR1 is LGHNA, CDR2 YNFKEQ. The CDR3 covers 16 residues. The CDR3 DNA reads as TGTGCCAGCAGCTTGGGGGCGGGAGGGGGCTCCTACGAGCAGTACTTC. Its protein is CASSLGAGGGSYEQYF.

This clone has only a few counts. The chain couples TRBV2 to TRBJ2-1; 9 bases map to TRBD1. Germline V gene lookup returns CDR1 SNHLY and CDR2 FYNNEI. The CDR3 has 15 residues. V gave up 7 bases and J gave up 6 bases; unmatched junction bases: 10. CDR3 nucleotides: TGTGCCAGCAACAAGGGACAGGGTGAGATCAATGAGCAGTTCTTC. Protein: CASNKGQGEINEQFF.

This sequence joins TRBV7-2 and TRBJ1-5, with a weak D call TRBD1 (6 bases). V shed 5 bases and J shed 5 bases, with 16 bases lying between them. Germline V gene sequence: CDR1 SGHTA, CDR2 FQGNSA. The CDR3 length is 15 residues. The CDR3 spells CASSPTVAGDQPQHF. Here the CDR3 DNA reads TGTGCCAGCAGCCCTACGGTGGCAGGGGATCAGCCCCAGCATTTT.

This chain uses TRBV14 with TRBJ1-3; D not resolved. The CDR3 spans 15 residues. Germline V gene data show CDR1 as SGHDN and CDR2 as FVKESK. Between the trimmed V and J ends, which lost 0 bases and 0 bases, there was a span of 6 bases. CDR3 DNA sequence: TGTGCCAGCAGCCAAGATTACCTCTCTGGAAACACCATATATTTT. Translating gives CASSQDYLSGNTIYF.

The gene calls are TRBV7-8 and TRBJ1-5; 8 bases are a match to TRBD1. The CDR3 length is 15 residues. CDR1 is SGHVS and CDR2 is FQNEAQ in the germline V gene. V lost 5 bases to trimming and J lost 2 bases; unmatched junction nucleotides: 5. CDR3 sequence reads: CASSEQGVGNQPQHF. CDR3 nucleotides: TGTGCCAGCAGCGAACAGGGGGTCGGCAATCAGCCCCAGCATTTT.